The 21 T cell receptor beta chains reported below all come from one sample, sequenced in a study of response to subunit inactivated influenza vaccine. Each CDR3 protein is one row after TCRdb ran MiXCR on the RT-PCR reads. The sample lists about 780,000 distinct CDR3 sequences, 18% occurring once. The specimen comprised PBMCs from blood, sampled less than 6 days after vaccination. The receptors stem from a man aged 50-60 years who received an inactivated influenza vaccine.

Only a few counts were recorded for this clonotype. The chain recombines TRBV15 with TRBJ2-3; D gene uncertain. V lost 2 bases and J lost 5, with 8 bases in between. The CDR3 covers 13 residues. Per germline, CDR1 LNHNV and CDR2 YYDKDF (reference sequence). CDR3 sequence (DNA): TGTGCCACCAGCAGATCCCCCAGAGATACGCAGTATTTT. Protein product: CATSRSPRDTQYF.

This clonotype was counted a few times. The CDR3 here is CASSTGTGLSTDTQYF. CDR3 nucleotides: TGTGCCAGCAGTACCGGGACTGGTTTGAGCACAGATACGCAGTATTTT. The chain uses TRBV6-1 and TRBJ2-3, with D possibly matching TRBD2 (6 bases). With 5 bases removed from V and 0 bases from J, the gap between germline ends came to 15 bases. Germline loops: CDR1 MNHNS, CDR2 SASEGT. This CDR3 has 16 residues.

The chain combines TRBV2 with TRBJ2-3; maybe TRBD2 (5 bases). V lost 3 bases and J lost 0, with 16 bases in between. The germline V gene has CDR1 SNHLY and CDR2 FYNNEI. The CDR3 extends over 17 amino acids. The CDR3 here is CASSDGLGRTSTDTQYF. DNA for the CDR3: TGTGCCAGCAGTGATGGGTTGGGGAGAACAAGCACAGATACGCAGTATTTT.

This clonotype has more than one count but fewer than ten. The DNA for the CDR3 is TGCAGTGCTAGAGTTGGAGGGGGCGAAGTCACTAATGAAAAACTGTTTTTT. It translates to CSARVGGGEVTNEKLFF. The chain uses TRBV20-1 and TRBJ1-4, with TRBD1 matching 7 bases. The trim removed 1 base at V and 2 bases at J, leaving 10 bases unmatched. This CDR3 has 17 amino acids. Germline V gives CDR1 DFQATT, CDR2 SNEGSKA (reference sequence).

This clonotype was picked up a small number of times. The chain has TRBV7-2 and TRBJ1-4, with 7 bases identical to TRBD1. Trimming cost V 3 bases and J 7 bases; bases outside gene matches: 5. This CDR3 contains 14 residues. Germline CDR1 and CDR2: SGHTA and FQGNSA. CDR3 DNA sequence: TGTGCCAGCAGCTTTACAAACAGGGGTGAAAAACTGTTTTTT. This sequence encodes CASSFTNRGEKLFF.

Worth noting for this clonotype: A clone one base away is much larger, so this may be a read error. V is TRBV20-1 and J is TRBJ1-4, with unresolved D. Trimming took off 5 bases at V and 7 bases at J, with 11 bases between the two ends. CDR1 and CDR2 (germline): DFQATT, SNEGSKA (reference sequence). The CDR3 length is 12 residues. The CDR3 protein is CSACQPGEKLFF. The CDR3 bases are TGCAGTGCTTGCCAACCAGGTGAAAAACTGTTTTTT.

This clonotype was counted ten times or more. This chain connects TRBV6-5 to TRBJ2-6; D is ambiguous. V lost 3 bases and J 2 bases, leaving 8 bases between the germline ends. CDR1 is MNHEY, CDR2 SVGAGI, per germline. CDR3 size: 15 residues. This chain's CDR3 is CASSYEMAGANVLTF. In DNA, the CDR3 is TGTGCCAGCAGTTATGAGATGGCTGGGGCCAACGTCCTGACTTTC.

This clonotype showed up many times. This chain joins TRBV6-5 and TRBJ1-2; possibly TRBD1 for D (5 bases). V lost 2 bases to trimming and J lost 3 bases, with 16 bases between them. In germline, CDR1 is MNHEY, CDR2 SVGAGI. This CDR3 has 16 amino acids. In nucleotides, the CDR3 is TGTGCCAGCAGTTACGACTTCCAGGGTTGGGACTATGGCTACACCTTC. It translates to CASSYDFQGWDYGYTF.

V is TRBV20-1 and J is TRBJ2-5; 7 bases agree with TRBD2. Trimming cost V 8 bases and J 2 bases; bases outside gene matches: 5. Germline assignment: CDR1 DFQATT and CDR2 SNEGSKA (reference sequence). The CDR3 spans 12 residues. In DNA, the CDR3 is TGCAGTTCTCGGGGGGTTCAAGAGACCCAGTACTTC. Protein: CSSRGVQETQYF.

V is TRBV20-1 and J is TRBJ2-5; D unresolved. Germline CDR1 is DFQATT and CDR2 is SNEGSKA (reference sequence). The V end lost 0 bases, the J end lost 0 bases, and 11 bases lay between the germline ends. The CDR3 extends over 15 amino acids. The CDR3 is CSARDPGWYQETQYF. The CDR3 coding sequence is TGCAGTGCTAGAGATCCGGGCTGGTACCAAGAGACCCAGTACTTC.

The chain recombines TRBV4-2 with TRBJ1-1, with D possibly matching TRBD1 (6 bases). Germline loops: CDR1 LGHNA, CDR2 YNFKEQ. CDR3 length: 13 residues. Trimming pared 0 bases from V and 5 bases from J, leaving 7 bases between. CDR3 nucleotide sequence: TGTGCCAGCAGCCAAGAACAGGGTACTGAAGCTTTCTTT. Encoded protein: CASSQEQGTEAFF.

This clonotype was seen a handful of times. This chain uses TRBV7-8 with TRBJ2-6; 7 nucleotides line up with TRBD1. This CDR3 has 17 amino acids. Looked up from germline, CDR1 is SGHVS and CDR2 is FQNEAQ. The V gene end was trimmed by 5 bases and the J gene end by 3 bases; junction bases not matched to a gene: 10. The CDR3 here is CASSHQSTGFGANVLTF. CDR3 coding DNA: TGTGCCAGCAGCCATCAATCGACAGGGTTTGGGGCCAACGTCCTGACTTTC.

V is TRBV10-3 and J is TRBJ2-5; 8 bases are a match to TRBD1. This CDR3 contains 13 residues. Germline CDR1 is ENHRY and CDR2 is SYGVKD. Losses at the gene ends were 6 bases for V and 3 bases for J; bases not matched to a gene: 3. The CDR3 reads CAIRMTGEETQYF. CDR3 nucleotides: TGTGCCATCAGAATGACAGGGGAAGAGACCCAGTACTTC.

A few counts support this clonotype. V is TRBV7-2 and J is TRBJ2-3, with a possible D match to TRBD1 (6 bases). Germline V gene data show CDR1 as SGHTA and CDR2 as FQGNSA. The CDR3 extends over 14 amino acids. V shed 5 bases and J shed 7 bases, with 16 bases lying between them. CDR3: CASSRRGNPNTQYF. CDR3 coding DNA: TGTGCCAGCAGCCGCAGGGGAAACCCGAATACGCAGTATTTT.

There are a few counts of this clonotype. The rearrangement joins TRBV28 to TRBJ2-7, with 7 bases matching TRBD2. V lost 8 bases and J lost 7; bases outside the gene matches: 11. The germline V gene encodes CDR1 MDHEN and CDR2 SYDVKM. This CDR3 has 13 residues. CDR3 sequence: CASLGGGGKEQYF. DNA for the CDR3: TGTGCCAGCCTGGGTGGGGGGGGTAAGGAGCAGTACTTC.

The chain uses TRBV4-3 and TRBJ2-5; TRBD2 is a possible D gene (7 bases). The CDR3 consists of 15 residues. Trimming pared 4 bases from V and 4 bases from J, leaving 16 bases between. Germline-derived CDR1 and CDR2 are LGHNA and YSLEER. The CDR3: CASSPKGGARETQYF. The DNA of the CDR3 is TGCGCCAGCAGCCCCAAAGGGGGGGCGCGAGAGACCCAGTACTTC.

The table lists this clonotype with many counts. The chain is built from TRBV15 and TRBJ2-1, with D tentatively TRBD2 (6 bases). Trimming took off 0 bases at V and 12 bases at J, with 18 bases between the two ends. The CDR3 loop spans 15 amino acids. The germline gives CDR1 LNHNV, CDR2 YYDKDF (reference sequence). The CDR3 is CATSRDGSSGELQFF. CDR3 sequence (DNA): TGTGCCACCAGCAGAGACGGTTCCTCGGGGGAATTGCAGTTCTTC.

The rearrangement uses TRBV20-1 and TRBJ2-3; D gene unclear. This CDR3 has 11 residues. Germline CDR1 reads DFQATT; CDR2 reads SNEGSKA (reference sequence). V was pared by 1 base and J by 4 bases, with 3 bases between. The CDR3 nucleotides read TGCAGTGCTAGAGTGTCAGATACGCAGTATTTT. Amino acids: CSARVSDTQYF.

The sample holds a few counts of this clonotype. The rearrangement uses TRBV6-5 and TRBJ1-1, with 10 bases matching TRBD1. This CDR3 has 13 residues. V shed 8 bases and J 4 bases; nucleotides not matched to a gene: 4. CDR1 is MNHEY and CDR2 is SVGAGI in the germline V gene. Written as DNA, the CDR3 is TGTGCCAGCGTTAGGGACAGGGGCACTGAAGCTTTCTTT. Protein product: CASVRDRGTEAFF.

This clonotype was counted a few times. V usage is TRBV12-3 or TRBV12-4 and J usage is TRBJ2-2; TRBD1 matches at 7 bases. Trimming removed 5 bases from V and 4 bases from J; junction bases left unmatched: 10. The CDR3 contains 16 residues. The CDR3 coding sequence is TGTGCCAGCAGTCTCACCCTCCGGGACAGCACCGGGGAGCTGTTTTTT. Translated: CASSLTLRDSTGELFF.

This clonotype has just a few counts. The rearrangement links TRBV25-1 to TRBJ2-3; 7 bases are a match to TRBD1. The germline CDR1 and CDR2 sequences are MGHDK and SYGVNS. The ends lost 3 bases at V and 4 bases at J; junction bases unmatched: 10. The CDR3 loop spans 16 amino acids. CDR3 DNA: TGTGCCAGCAGTGAGGGACACCTAAGGGGGCCAGATACGCAGTATTTT. This codes for CASSEGHLRGPDTQYF.